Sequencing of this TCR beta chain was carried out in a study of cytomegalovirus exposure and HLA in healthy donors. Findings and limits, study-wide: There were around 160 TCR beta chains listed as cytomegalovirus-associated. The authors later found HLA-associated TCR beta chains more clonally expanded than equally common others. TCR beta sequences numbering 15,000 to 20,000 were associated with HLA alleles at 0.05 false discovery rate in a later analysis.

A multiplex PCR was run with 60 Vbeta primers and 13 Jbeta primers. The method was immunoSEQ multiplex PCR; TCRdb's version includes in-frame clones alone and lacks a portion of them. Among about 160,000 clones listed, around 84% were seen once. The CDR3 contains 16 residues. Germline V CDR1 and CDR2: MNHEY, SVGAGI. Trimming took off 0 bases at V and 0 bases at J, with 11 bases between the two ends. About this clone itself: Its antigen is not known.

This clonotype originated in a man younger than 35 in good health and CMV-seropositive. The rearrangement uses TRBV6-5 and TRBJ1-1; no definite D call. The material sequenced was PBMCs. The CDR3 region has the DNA TGTGCCAGCAGTTACTCGAACCCAGGTCTGAACACTGAAGCTTTCTTT. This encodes CASSYSNPGLNTEAFF.